The sequence of this T cell receptor (delta chain) was determined in a study of gamma-delta chains in newborns, infants, children. The wider study: Microbial exposure reportedly drives polyclonal innate γδ T cell expansion after birth.

Unmatched junction bases numbered 16, after V lost 3 bases and J lost 0 bases. Germline V gene sequence: CDR1 GEAIGNYY, CDR2 EKD. This CDR3 has 21 residues. TCRdb re-called the reads using CATT. In the table there are about 6,900 delta-chain clones, over 9% of which are singletons. The sequenced sample was blood. The chain joins TRDV2 to TRDJ3, with TRDD3 identical over 7 bases. This TCR was sampled from a child who was a newborn, infant or young child, either healthy, febrile or measles-vaccinated (not recorded which). CDR3: CACDLITLLGGSSWDTRQMFF. The CDR3, as DNA: TGTGCCTGTGACCTAATTACCCTCCTGGGGGGAAGCTCCTGGGACACCCGACAGATGTTTTTC.